A single sample gave rise to the 18 T cell receptor beta chains below, sequenced in a study of T cells after yellow fever vaccination. MiXCR, applied by TCRdb to the 5' RACE reads, yields one record per CDR3 protein. The sample contains roughly 310,000 distinct CDR3 sequences, around 3.6% of which appear only once. The source material was PBMCs, sampled on the day of the yellow fever booster vaccination. The receptors come from a man aged 18-30 years who received the YFV17D yellow fever vaccine.

In the case of this clonotype: The germline gene is not matched at one end of the junction; a read error may be the cause. This chain uses TRBV7-3 with TRBJ2-3; D not certain. CDR1 and CDR2 (germline): SGHTA, FQGTGA. This CDR3 has 15 amino acids. The CDR3 nucleotides read TGTGCCAGCAGCATAACGGCTGCTAGCACAGATACGCAGTATTTT. This gives the protein CASSITAASTDTQYF.

This sequence joins TRBV15 and TRBJ1-5; D unresolved. Trimming removed 0 bases from V and 5 bases from J, with 23 bases in between. This CDR3 is 19 amino acids long. Germline CDR1 LNHNV, CDR2 YYDKDF (reference sequence). The CDR3 sequence: CATSRDLIFRREFDQPQHF. CDR3 nucleotides: TGTGCCACCAGCAGAGATCTAATCTTTCGTCGGGAGTTCGATCAGCCCCAGCATTTT.

This clonotype was counted at least ten times. The chain combines TRBV7-3 with TRBJ2-5; 8 nucleotides match TRBD1. V lost 5 bases to trimming and J lost 4 bases; unmatched junction nucleotides: 12. There are 16 residues in the CDR3. The germline CDR1 and CDR2 sequences are SGHTA and FQGTGA. The CDR3 DNA sequence: TGTGCCAGCAGCCCGGAGACAGGGGCAGCGGTAGAGACCCAGTACTTC. This sequence encodes CASSPETGAAVETQYF.

The chain couples TRBV18 to TRBJ2-3; 9 bases align to TRBD2. Germline lookup yields CDR1 KGHSH and CDR2 LQKENI. Trimming at V came to 3 bases and at J to 6 bases, leaving 4 bases not matched to a gene. There are 14 residues in the CDR3. In DNA, the CDR3 is TGTGCCAGCTCACCGCCTGCGGGGGGGGATACGCAGTATTTT. This sequence encodes CASSPPAGGDTQYF.

The chain uses TRBV3-1 and TRBJ2-3; D call uncertain. V lost 3 bases to trimming and J lost 4 bases, with 11 bases between them. The CDR3 loop spans 14 amino acids. The germline CDR1 and CDR2 sequences are LGHDT and YNNKEL (reference sequence). The CDR3, as DNA: TGTGCCAGCAGCCAGGGGTATGTTTCAGATACGCAGTATTTT. Its protein product is CASSQGYVSDTQYF.

The chain joins TRBV7-2 to TRBJ2-3, with D hard to call. V lost 7 bases and J lost 4, with 9 bases in between. The germline gives CDR1 SGHTA, CDR2 FQGNSA. This CDR3 region has 12 residues. In nucleotides, the CDR3 is TGTGCCAGCACCTGGACCGCAGATACGCAGTATTTT. Protein sequence: CASTWTADTQYF.

This clonotype was recorded many times. The V and J genes are TRBV7-9 and TRBJ1-1; tentative D call: TRBD1 (5 bases). The V and J ends lost 5 bases and 2 bases respectively, with 15 bases between them. Germline CDR1 SEHNR, CDR2 FQNEAQ (reference sequence). The CDR3 has 15 amino acids. CDR3 nucleotides: TGTGCCAGCAGCCGGGGAGGGGCGAGTAACACTGAAGCTTTCTTT. Protein sequence: CASSRGGASNTEAFF.

The chain recombines TRBV10-3 with TRBJ2-3; D gene unclear. Between the trimmed V and J ends, which lost 4 bases and 2 bases, there was a span of 10 bases. Germline V CDR1 and CDR2: ENHRY, SYGVKD. The CDR3 is 14 residues long. CDR3: CAISGLPDTDTQYF. The CDR3 coding sequence is TGTGCCATCAGTGGCCTCCCAGACACAGATACGCAGTATTTT.

This clonotype was counted many times. This rearrangement joins TRBV7-8 to TRBJ1-5; D is perhaps TRBD1 (5 bases). The V gene's germline CDR1 is SGHVS and CDR2 FQNEAQ. The germline V and J ends were trimmed by 1 base and 0 bases, with 10 bases remaining between them. CDR3 length equals 16 residues. This CDR3 is CASSLGAGNSNQPQHF. In DNA form, the CDR3 reads TGTGCCAGCAGCTTAGGGGCAGGGAATAGCAATCAGCCCCAGCATTTT.

There are many counts of this clonotype. This chain connects TRBV7-9 to TRBJ2-1; TRBD1 might be the D (5 bases). CDR1 and CDR2 from the germline V gene are SEHNR and FQNEAQ (reference sequence). CDR3 length: 13 residues. The ends were cut back, 1 base at V and 6 bases at J, with 7 bases in the middle. The CDR3 DNA sequence: TGTGCCAGCAGCTTAGGCAGGGTCAATGAGCAGTTCTTC. This sequence encodes CASSLGRVNEQFF.

This clonotype was observed many times. For the CDR3, the DNA is TGCAGTGCTATCTCAGGGCGCGGGTATGGCTACACCTTC. Translation gives CSAISGRGYGYTF. V gene TRBV20-1 combines with J gene TRBJ1-2; D perhaps matches TRBD1 (5 bases). V gave up 4 bases and J gave up 5 bases, with 14 bases separating them. The V gene's germline CDR1 is DFQATT and CDR2 SNEGSKA (reference sequence). The CDR3 has 13 residues.

This clonotype was counted at least ten times. The CDR3 loop reads CASSKGELDNEQFF. As DNA, the CDR3 is TGTGCCAGCAGCAAGGGGGAGTTGGACAATGAGCAGTTCTTC. V usage is TRBV21-1 and J usage is TRBJ2-1; no check of the table's D call, TRBD1, against the DNA was made. TRBV21-1 represents a pseudogene. There are 14 residues in the CDR3.

This clonotype was counted many times. V is TRBV9 and J is TRBJ1-5; TRBD1 might be the D (6 bases). Germline CDR1 is SGDLS and CDR2 is YYNGEE. This CDR3 contains 13 residues. V was cut by 2 bases and J by 7 bases, with 10 bases left in between. The CDR3 region has the DNA TGTGCCAGCAGCGTGGGGGGGCCGCAGCCCCAGCATTTT. Its protein is CASSVGGPQPQHF.

At least ten counts were recorded for this clonotype. The J gene is TRBJ2-3, the V gene TRBV20-1; 10 bases fit TRBD2. The length of the CDR3 is 16 residues. V gave up 0 bases and J gave up 1 base; unmatched junction bases: 4. Germline assignment: CDR1 DFQATT and CDR2 SNEGSKA (reference sequence). The CDR3: CSARDRLAGGTDTQYF. The CDR3 DNA sequence: TGCAGTGCTAGAGATCGTCTAGCGGGGGGCACAGATACGCAGTATTTT.

The table lists this clonotype with many counts. The chain has TRBV6-1 and TRBJ2-6; a weak D match, TRBD1 (5 bases). Trimming pared 5 bases from V and 2 bases from J, leaving 13 bases between. Germline CDR1 reads MNHNS; CDR2 reads SASEGT. The CDR3 extends over 16 amino acids. The CDR3 region has the DNA TGTGCCAGCAGTCATGTACAGGCTGCTGGGGCCAACGTCCTGACTTTC. Amino acid sequence: CASSHVQAAGANVLTF.

This clonotype was seen more than once but under ten times. This chain connects TRBV5-1 to TRBJ2-1; D gene unclear. Germline V CDR1 and CDR2: SGHRS, YFSETQ. The CDR3 has 11 residues. V was pared by 7 bases and J by 5 bases, with 7 bases between. The CDR3, as DNA: TGCGCCAGCCACCTTGACAATGAGCAGTTCTTC. Translated: CASHLDNEQFF.

This clonotype was seen repeatedly, ten times or more. The J gene is TRBJ1-2, the V gene TRBV29-1; tentatively, D is TRBD1 (5 bases). Germline CDR1 and CDR2: SQVTM and ANQGSEA. The CDR3 is 11 amino acids. V shed 7 bases and J shed 1 base, with 7 bases lying between them. Here the CDR3 DNA reads TGCAGCGCGACAGTTAACTATGGCTACACCTTC. Its protein product is CSATVNYGYTF.

This clonotype was counted ten times or more. The chain couples TRBV19 to TRBJ2-1, with D maybe TRBD2 (7 bases). The V end lost 7 bases, the J end lost 9 bases, and 22 bases lay between the germline ends. The CDR3 length is 15 residues. Germline-derived CDR1 and CDR2 are LNHDA and SQIVND (reference sequence). CDR3 in DNA: TGTGCCAGTACCCCCACCACAGGGAGGGTTGGTGAGCAGTTCTTC. Its translation: CASTPTTGRVGEQFF.